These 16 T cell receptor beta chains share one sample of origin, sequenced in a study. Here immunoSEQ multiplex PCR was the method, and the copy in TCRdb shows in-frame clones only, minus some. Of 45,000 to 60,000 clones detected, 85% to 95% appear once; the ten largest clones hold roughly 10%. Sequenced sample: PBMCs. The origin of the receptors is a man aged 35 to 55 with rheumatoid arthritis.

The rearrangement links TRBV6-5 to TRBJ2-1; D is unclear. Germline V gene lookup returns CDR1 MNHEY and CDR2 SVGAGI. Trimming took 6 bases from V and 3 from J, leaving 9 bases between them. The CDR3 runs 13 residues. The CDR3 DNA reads TGTGCCAGCAGCCAGGCCTACTACAATGAGCAGTTCTTC. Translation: CASSQAYYNEQFF.

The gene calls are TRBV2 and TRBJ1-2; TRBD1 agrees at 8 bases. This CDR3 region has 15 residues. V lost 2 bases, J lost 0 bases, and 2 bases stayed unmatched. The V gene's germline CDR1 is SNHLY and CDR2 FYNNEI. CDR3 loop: CASSERDRSNYGYTF. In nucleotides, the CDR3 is TGTGCCAGCAGTGAAAGGGACAGGTCTAACTATGGCTACACCTTC.

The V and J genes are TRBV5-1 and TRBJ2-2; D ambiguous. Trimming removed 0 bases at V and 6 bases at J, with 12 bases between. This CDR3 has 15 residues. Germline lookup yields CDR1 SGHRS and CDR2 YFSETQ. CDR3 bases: TGCGCCAGCAGCTTGGCCAAGGGTGGCGCCGGGGAGCTGTTTTTT. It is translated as CASSLAKGGAGELFF.

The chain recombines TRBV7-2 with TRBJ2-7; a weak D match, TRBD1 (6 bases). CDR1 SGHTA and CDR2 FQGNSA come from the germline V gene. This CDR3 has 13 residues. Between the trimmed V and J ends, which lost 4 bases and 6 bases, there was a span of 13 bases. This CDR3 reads CASSSNRAREQYF. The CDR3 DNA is TGTGCCAGCAGCTCCAACAGGGCGCGCGAGCAGTACTTC.

This CDR3 is CASSHSRGTSGRNRHTDTQYF. DNA of the CDR3: TGTGCCAGCAGCCATTCCCGTGGGACTAGCGGGAGGAACCGTCACACAGATACGCAGTATTTT. V gene TRBV14 combines with J gene TRBJ2-3; 15 nucleotides line up with TRBD2. V shed 3 bases and J 2 bases; nucleotides not matched to a gene: 15. Germline CDR1 is SGHDN and CDR2 is FVKESK. This CDR3 region has 21 residues.

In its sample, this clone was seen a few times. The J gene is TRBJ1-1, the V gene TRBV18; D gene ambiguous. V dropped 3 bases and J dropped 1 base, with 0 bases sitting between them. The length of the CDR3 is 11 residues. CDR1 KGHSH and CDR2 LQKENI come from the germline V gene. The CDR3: CASSPNTEAFF. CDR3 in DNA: TGTGCCAGCTCACCGAACACTGAAGCTTTCTTT.

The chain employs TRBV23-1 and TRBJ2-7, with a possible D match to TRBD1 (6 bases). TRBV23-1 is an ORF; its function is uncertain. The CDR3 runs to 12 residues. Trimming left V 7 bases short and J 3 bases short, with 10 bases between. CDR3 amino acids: CASTDRIYEQYF. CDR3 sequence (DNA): TGCGCCAGCACGGACAGAATCTACGAGCAGTACTTC.

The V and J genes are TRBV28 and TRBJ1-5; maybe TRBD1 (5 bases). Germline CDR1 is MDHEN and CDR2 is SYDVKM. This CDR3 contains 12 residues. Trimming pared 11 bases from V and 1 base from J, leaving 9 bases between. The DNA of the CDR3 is TGTGCCGACGGGGGGAGCAATCAGCCCCAGCATTTT. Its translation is CADGGSNQPQHF.

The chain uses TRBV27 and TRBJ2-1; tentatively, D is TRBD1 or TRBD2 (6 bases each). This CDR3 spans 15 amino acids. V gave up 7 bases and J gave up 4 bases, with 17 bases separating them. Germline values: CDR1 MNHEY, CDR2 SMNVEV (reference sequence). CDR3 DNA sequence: TGTGCCAGCATTAGCGGACAGCCGGATTACAATGAGCAGTTCTTC. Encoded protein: CASISGQPDYNEQFF.

The CDR3 loop reads CASSLEGLAVDNEQFF. The DNA for the CDR3 is TGTGCCAGCAGTTTAGAGGGACTAGCGGTTGACAATGAGCAGTTCTTC. The chain couples TRBV28 to TRBJ2-1, with 11 nucleotides matching TRBD2. With 2 bases clipped from V and 5 bases from J, the junction kept 5 bases outside the gene matches. This CDR3 has 16 amino acids. From germline, CDR1 is MDHEN and CDR2 SYDVKM.

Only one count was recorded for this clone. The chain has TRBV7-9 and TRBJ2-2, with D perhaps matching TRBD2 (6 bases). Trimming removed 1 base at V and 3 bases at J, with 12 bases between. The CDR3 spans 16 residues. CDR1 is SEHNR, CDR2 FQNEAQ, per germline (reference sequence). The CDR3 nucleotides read TGTGCCAGCAGCTTAGGTATAGGAGGGGACACCGGGGAGCTGTTTTTT. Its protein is CASSLGIGGDTGELFF. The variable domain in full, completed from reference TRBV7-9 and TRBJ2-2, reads DTGVSQNPRHKITKRGQNVTFRCDPISEHNRLYWYRQTLGQGPEFLTYFQNEAQLEKSRLLSDRFSAERPKGSFSTLEIQRTEQGDSAMYLCASSLGIGGDTGELFFGEGSRLTVL.

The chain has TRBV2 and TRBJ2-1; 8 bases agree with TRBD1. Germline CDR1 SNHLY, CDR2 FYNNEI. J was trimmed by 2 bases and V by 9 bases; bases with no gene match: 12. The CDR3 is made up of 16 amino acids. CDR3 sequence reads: CASQRGWDRPYNEQFF. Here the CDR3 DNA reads TGTGCCAGTCAGAGGGGGTGGGACAGGCCCTACAATGAGCAGTTCTTC.

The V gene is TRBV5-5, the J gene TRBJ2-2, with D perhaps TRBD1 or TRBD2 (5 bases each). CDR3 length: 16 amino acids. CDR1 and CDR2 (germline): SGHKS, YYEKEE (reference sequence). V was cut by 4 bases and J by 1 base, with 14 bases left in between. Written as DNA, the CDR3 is TGTGCCAGCAGCCGACCGGGACCAATGAACACCGGGGAGCTGTTTTTT. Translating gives CASSRPGPMNTGELFF. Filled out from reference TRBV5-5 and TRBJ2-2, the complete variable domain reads DAGVTQSPTHLIKTRGQQVTLRCSPISGHKSVSWYQQVLGQGPQFIFQYYEKEERGRGNFPDRFSARQFPNYSSELNVNALLLGDSALYLCASSRPGPMNTGELFFGEGSRLTVL.

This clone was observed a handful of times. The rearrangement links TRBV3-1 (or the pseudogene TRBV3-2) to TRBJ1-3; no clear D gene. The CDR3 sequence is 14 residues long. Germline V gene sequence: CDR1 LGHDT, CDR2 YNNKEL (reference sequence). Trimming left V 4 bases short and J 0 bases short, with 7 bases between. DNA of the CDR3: TGTGCCAGCAGCCTACGGAGCTCTGGAAACACCATATATTTT. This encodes CASSLRSSGNTIYF.

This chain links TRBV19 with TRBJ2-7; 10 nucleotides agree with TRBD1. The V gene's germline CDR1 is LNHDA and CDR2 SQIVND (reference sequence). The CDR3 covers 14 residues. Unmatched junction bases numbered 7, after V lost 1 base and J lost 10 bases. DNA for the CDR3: TGTGCCAGTAGTATAGTAGGGACAGGGGATCTCCAGTACTTC. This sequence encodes CASSIVGTGDLQYF.

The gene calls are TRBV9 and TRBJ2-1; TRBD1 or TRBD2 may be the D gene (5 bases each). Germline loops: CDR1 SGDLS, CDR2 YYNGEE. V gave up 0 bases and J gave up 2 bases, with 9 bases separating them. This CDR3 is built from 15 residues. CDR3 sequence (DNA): TGTGCCAGCAGCGTAGGTGGGGACCCCTACAATGAGCAGTTCTTC. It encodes CASSVGGDPYNEQFF.